The 9 T cell receptor beta chains presented below share a single source sample, sequenced in a study of T-cell reconstitution after alpha-beta-depleted transplantation in children. Unique molecular identifiers were used to barcode this TCRbeta library. In TCRdb, the PCR reads were re-called with MiXCR into one record per CDR3 protein. The data hold 500,000 to 600,000 distinct CDR3 sequences, with roughly 27% observed a single time. The starting material was PBMCs, obtained before TCRalphabeta/CD19-depleted stem cell transplant. These receptors originate from a boy in the first two years of life with Wiskott-Aldrich syndrome, due to receive a stem cell transplant.

The chain couples TRBV20-1 to TRBJ2-1; D unresolved. This CDR3 has 11 amino acids. V gave up 1 base and J gave up 7 bases, with 5 bases separating them. The germline V gene encodes CDR1 DFQATT and CDR2 SNEGSKA (reference sequence). The CDR3 reads CSARVLNEQFF. The CDR3 coding sequence is TGCAGTGCTAGAGTATTGAATGAGCAGTTCTTC.

In DNA form, the CDR3 reads TGTGCCAGCAGCCCTGGACTAGCGGGACACGATGAGCAGTTCTTC. Translating it yields CASSPGLAGHDEQFF. The V gene is TRBV7-3, the J gene TRBJ2-1; TRBD2 agrees at 12 bases. The V and J ends lost 5 bases and 8 bases, in that order; junction bases with no gene match: 7. The germline V gene encodes CDR1 SGHTA and CDR2 FQGTGA. The CDR3 extends over 15 amino acids.

This chain joins TRBV20-1 and TRBJ2-7; 7 bases are shared with TRBD1. CDR3 length: 11 residues. With V trimmed by 7 bases and J by 2 bases, 2 bases remained unmatched. CDR1 and CDR2 from the germline V gene are DFQATT and SNEGSKA (reference sequence). As DNA, the CDR3 is TGCAGTGGACAGGGAGCCTACGAGCAGTACTTC. Its protein is CSGQGAYEQYF.

This clonotype was detected a few times. The chain links TRBV20-1 to TRBJ2-1; 9 nucleotides agree with TRBD2. CDR1 and CDR2 (germline): DFQATT, SNEGSKA (reference sequence). The CDR3 covers 14 residues. Trimming took 4 bases from V and 5 from J; bases not matched to a gene: 6. The CDR3 nucleotides are TGCAGTGCTAAGGCTAGCGGGATGGACAATGAGCAGTTCTTC. It translates to CSAKASGMDNEQFF.

This chain links TRBV5-1 with TRBJ2-2; weak D call: TRBD2 (5 bases). V was clipped by 4 bases and J by 5 bases, with 12 bases between them. This CDR3 is 14 amino acids long. The germline CDR1 and CDR2 sequences are SGHRS and YFSETQ. CDR3 in DNA: TGCGCCAGCAGCATGACTATCGGGACCGGGGAGCTGTTTTTT. It codes for CASSMTIGTGELFF.

This clonotype was counted a few times. The chain joins TRBV29-1 to TRBJ1-1, with D uncertain. V dropped 4 bases and J dropped 2 bases, with 8 bases sitting between them. This CDR3 is built from 12 residues. CDR1 and CDR2 (germline): SQVTM, ANQGSEA. CDR3 protein: CSVAHLNTEAFF. The CDR3 coding sequence is TGCAGCGTTGCACACCTTAACACTGAAGCTTTCTTT.

The rearrangement joins TRBV29-1 to TRBJ2-5; 10 positions match TRBD2. The germline CDR1 and CDR2 sequences are SQVTM and ANQGSEA. Trimming at V came to 1 base and at J to 3 bases, leaving 2 bases not matched to a gene. The length of the CDR3 is 14 residues. In DNA, the CDR3 is TGCAGCGTTGAAGGCCTAGCGGGAGAAGAGACCCAGTACTTC. Translated: CSVEGLAGEETQYF.

This clonotype appeared a few times. The chain couples TRBV7-9 to TRBJ2-7; TRBD1 might be the D (5 bases). V lost 1 base to trimming and J lost 5 bases, with 12 bases between them. Per the germline V gene, CDR1 is SEHNR and CDR2 is FQNEAQ (reference sequence). The CDR3 loop spans 14 amino acids. The CDR3 nucleotides are TGTGCCAGCAGCTTAGTTTGGGCAGGGCACGAGCAGTACTTC. It codes for CASSLVWAGHEQYF.

The V gene is TRBV29-1, the J gene TRBJ2-2; D not certain. The germline V and J ends were trimmed by 4 bases and 3 bases, with 9 bases remaining between them. The CDR3 sequence is 13 residues long. Germline assignment: CDR1 SQVTM and CDR2 ANQGSEA. CDR3 loop: CSVVSDDTGELFF. The CDR3 DNA reads as TGCAGCGTTGTTTCCGATGACACCGGGGAGCTGTTTTTT.